This T cell receptor (beta chain) is drawn from a study of blood T cell repertoires in COVID-19. The ends were cut back, 2 bases at V and 3 bases at J, with 23 bases in the middle. Germline CDR1 reads ENHRY; CDR2 reads SYGVKD. This CDR3 comprises 19 residues. Clones were read by immunoSEQ multiplex PCR, and TCRdb kept only the in-frame ones, dropping some. Among roughly 260,000 clones listed, 75% to 90% were seen once. Sequencing was done on a sample of peripheral blood. The clonotype comes from a woman between 40 and 50 years old with acute or convalescent COVID-19. This chain links TRBV10-3 with TRBJ1-3, with D possibly being TRBD1 (5 bases). DNA for the CDR3: TGTGCCATCAGTGAGATCGCAGGTGGGCGCAGGGTCGGTGGAAACACCATATATTTT. Encoded protein: CAISEIAGGRRVGGNTIYF.